These 26 T cell receptor beta chains share one sample of origin, sequenced in a study of OX40 agonist ivuxolimab in advanced cancers. The library relied on the immunoSEQ multiplex PCR assay. Sourced from immuneACCESS, this table was stored by TCRdb with only in-frame sequences that have V and J called. A share of the clones is absent; for the studies checked, an unresolved V gene accounts for under half, and the remainder has no known explanation. The sample table shows approximately 100,000 clones, and 90% are seen once. The ten largest clones take up approximately 0.52% of the sample. This material consisted of CD4+ or CD8+ T cells sorted from blood, taken in a trial of the OX40 agonist ivuxolimab. The receptors shown here come from an adult with an advanced solid tumor such as melanoma, head and neck, liver or kidney cancer.

The chain links TRBV6-4 to TRBJ2-3; TRBD2 matches 10 bases. The germline V gene has CDR1 MRHNA and CDR2 SNTAGT. The CDR3 sequence is 13 residues long. V shed 6 bases, J shed 3 bases, and the junction held 0 bases outside the gene matches. CDR3 bases: TGTGCCAGCAGACTAGCGGGGACAGATACGCAGTATTTT. Its protein product is CASRLAGTDTQYF.

The chain combines TRBV6-1 with TRBJ2-6; the D gene is possibly TRBD1 (5 bases). CDR1 is MNHNS and CDR2 is SASEGT in the germline V gene. This CDR3 region has 15 residues. Trimming took 4 bases from V and 2 from J, leaving 9 bases between them. The CDR3 loop is CASSGQNPGANVLTF. DNA of the CDR3: TGTGCCAGCAGTGGACAGAATCCTGGGGCCAACGTCCTGACTTTC.

This sequence joins TRBV9 and TRBJ1-4; D gene ambiguous. This CDR3 comprises 14 residues. Germline CDR1 is SGDLS and CDR2 is YYNGEE. Trimming removed 2 bases from V and 2 bases from J, with 7 bases in between. In DNA, the CDR3 is TGTGCCAGCAGCGTGTCTAGCACTAATGAAAAACTGTTTTTT. Protein product: CASSVSSTNEKLFF.

This clone was seen once. The chain combines TRBV7-8 with TRBJ2-3; the match to TRBD1 covers 7 bases. V was pared by 6 bases and J by 4 bases, with 10 bases of the junction left unmatched. The CDR3 loop spans 15 amino acids. Germline CDR1 SGHVS, CDR2 FQNEAQ. The CDR3 reads CASSSTGERSDTQYF. The CDR3 DNA follows: TGTGCCAGCAGTTCAACAGGGGAGAGGTCAGATACGCAGTATTTT.

The chain has TRBV19 and TRBJ1-2; D is possibly TRBD1 (5 bases). CDR3 length: 13 amino acids. CDR1 is LNHDA and CDR2 is SQIVND in the germline V gene (reference sequence). Trimming stripped 0 bases from V and 5 bases from J, with 7 bases between. CDR3 nucleotide sequence: TGTGCCAGTAGTATAGAGCGGGGGTATGGCTACACCTTC. Its translation: CASSIERGYGYTF.

V gene TRBV5-1 combines with J gene TRBJ2-1; 16 bases line up with TRBD2. Trimming cost V 4 bases and J 14 bases; bases outside gene matches: 6. CDR3 length equals 14 residues. From germline, CDR1 is SGHRS and CDR2 YFSETQ. CDR3 sequence: CASSPGTSGGAEFF. The CDR3 nucleotides read TGCGCCAGCAGCCCCGGGACTAGCGGGGGGGCGGAGTTCTTC.

The CDR3 protein is CASSEEGRNSPLHF. The CDR3 bases are TGTGCCAGCAGTGAAGAGGGACGTAATTCACCCCTCCACTTT. The rearrangement uses TRBV6-1 and TRBJ1-6, with D perhaps matching TRBD1 (5 bases). The CDR3 extends over 14 amino acids. CDR1 and CDR2 (germline): MNHNS, SASEGT. Between the trimmed V and J ends, which lost 1 base and 6 bases, there was a span of 7 bases.

The chain has TRBV28 and TRBJ1-1; D is unresolved. The CDR3 runs 13 residues. CDR1 and CDR2 (germline): MDHEN, SYDVKM. Trimming removed 5 bases at V and 1 base at J, with 8 bases between. The CDR3 region has the DNA TGTGCCAGCAGTCCCTTAGGGAACACTGAAGCTTTCTTT. This codes for CASSPLGNTEAFF.

Concerning this clone itself: Other DNA sequences within the sample encode an identical CDR3. The chain links TRBV7-8 to TRBJ1-2; the match to TRBD1 covers 7 bases. The CDR3 contains 15 residues. The V gene end was trimmed by 6 bases and the J gene end by 5 bases; junction bases not matched to a gene: 12. Germline lookup yields CDR1 SGHVS and CDR2 FQNEAQ. The chain's CDR3 is CASSSGRGPTYGYTF. The CDR3 DNA reads TGTGCCAGCAGTTCCGGGAGGGGGCCTACTTATGGCTACACCTTC.

J is TRBJ1-2 and V is TRBV9; D is uncertain. Germline CDR1 reads SGDLS; CDR2 reads YYNGEE. Trimming stripped 0 bases from V and 4 bases from J, with 7 bases between. This CDR3 region has 13 residues. CDR3 in DNA: TGTGCCAGCAGCGTAGAATCCGGCTATGGCTACACCTTC. Protein sequence: CASSVESGYGYTF.

The J gene is TRBJ1-4, the V gene TRBV5-1; no clear D. The V and J ends lost 1 base and 3 bases respectively, with 4 bases between them. The CDR3 length is 13 residues. Per germline, CDR1 SGHRS and CDR2 YFSETQ. The CDR3 loop reads CASSLSPNEKLFF. CDR3 in DNA: TGCGCCAGCAGCTTGAGCCCTAATGAAAAACTGTTTTTT.

The chain combines TRBV19 with TRBJ2-7; tentative D call: TRBD1 (6 bases). Looked up from germline, CDR1 is LNHDA and CDR2 is SQIVND (reference sequence). The CDR3 covers 14 residues. V gave up 7 bases and J gave up 6 bases, with 19 bases separating them. CDR3: CASTPTRGTGEQYF. DNA of the CDR3: TGTGCCAGTACCCCGACCAGGGGTACGGGCGAGCAGTACTTC.

The chain recombines TRBV7-6 with TRBJ1-4, with 7 bases aligning to TRBD1. After removal of 1 base from V and 8 bases from J, the junction contained 7 bases not matched to a gene. The CDR3 sequence is 15 residues long. Germline-derived CDR1 and CDR2 are SGHVS and FNYEAQ. This CDR3 is CASSLGATGLEKLFF. In DNA, the CDR3 is TGTGCCAGCAGCTTAGGGGCGACAGGGTTAGAAAAACTGTTTTTT.

Only one count was recorded for this clone. V usage is TRBV10-2 and J usage is TRBJ2-5; D is unclear. The V end lost 4 bases, the J end lost 4 bases, and 10 bases lay between the germline ends. Looked up from germline, CDR1 is WSHSY and CDR2 is SAAADI. CDR3 length: 13 residues. CDR3 residues: CASSAAVAETQYF. The CDR3 DNA sequence: TGCGCCAGCAGTGCTGCGGTGGCAGAGACCCAGTACTTC.

V usage is TRBV10-1 and J usage is TRBJ2-7; TRBD1 matches at 9 bases. J gave up 3 bases and V 8 bases, and 8 bases lay outside the gene matches. Germline loops: CDR1 WNHNN, CDR2 SYGVQD (reference sequence). The CDR3 is made up of 14 amino acids. CDR3 protein: CASYPGQGHYEQYF. The CDR3 coding sequence is TGCGCCAGCTATCCGGGACAGGGCCACTACGAGCAGTACTTC.

The table lists this clone with a count of one. This chain links TRBV29-1 with TRBJ2-1; 7 positions match TRBD1. The trim removed 8 bases at V and 4 bases at J, leaving 8 bases unmatched. The CDR3 sequence is 13 residues long. In germline, CDR1 is SQVTM, CDR2 ANQGSEA. The CDR3 here is CSTGTEVYNEQFF. CDR3 DNA: TGCAGCACCGGGACAGAAGTATACAATGAGCAGTTCTTC.

V usage is TRBV7-9 and J usage is TRBJ1-2; D uncertain. Trimming left V 4 bases short and J 8 bases short, with 14 bases between. Germline loops: CDR1 SEHNR, CDR2 FQNEAQ (reference sequence). CDR3 length equals 13 residues. The CDR3 sequence is CASSYADLRGYTF. The CDR3 nucleotides read TGTGCCAGCAGCTACGCAGATTTACGAGGCTACACCTTC. The whole variable domain, filled in from reference TRBV7-9 and TRBJ1-2, reads DTGVSQNPRHKITKRGQNVTFRCDPISEHNRLYWYRQTLGQGPEFLTYFQNEAQLEKSRLLSDRFSAERPKGSFSTLEIQRTEQGDSAMYLCASSYADLRGYTFGSGTRLTVV.

The chain is built from TRBV28 and TRBJ1-1; D not resolved. This CDR3 region has 13 residues. Germline CDR1 reads MDHEN; CDR2 reads SYDVKM. V was shortened by 10 bases and J by 5 bases, with 17 bases between the two germline ends. Written as DNA, the CDR3 is TGTGCCACCGGTTGGGGTTCTGGGACTGAAGCTTTCTTT. Its protein product is CATGWGSGTEAFF.

J is TRBJ1-1 and V is TRBV19; TRBD1 agrees at 7 bases. Germline V gene lookup returns CDR1 LNHDA and CDR2 SQIVND (reference sequence). CDR3 size: 14 residues. The trim removed 5 bases at V and 7 bases at J, leaving 10 bases unmatched. The CDR3, as DNA: TGTGCCAGTAGTGGACAGGATAAATTTAATGAAGCTTTCTTT. It translates to CASSGQDKFNEAFF.

The count of this clone is one. The J gene is TRBJ1-1, the V gene TRBV6-4; no clear D gene. This CDR3 has 12 amino acids. V lost 2 bases and J 10 bases, leaving 11 bases between the germline ends. Germline V lookup: CDR1 MRHNA, CDR2 SNTAGT. The CDR3 coding sequence is TGTGCCAGCAGTGACGAGGGTATGGTAGCTTTCTTT. It yields the protein CASSDEGMVAFF.

The chain is built from TRBV6-1 and TRBJ2-7; TRBD2 agrees at 9 bases. CDR1 is MNHNS and CDR2 is SASEGT in the germline V gene. V dropped 6 bases and J dropped 2; count of bases not matched to a gene: 8. The CDR3 extends over 15 amino acids. CDR3 nucleotides: TGTGCCAGCAGCCGAATTAGCGGGGGCCCCTACGAGCAGTACTTC. Translating gives CASSRISGGPYEQYF.

The chain uses TRBV5-5 and TRBJ2-7; D is unclear. In germline, CDR1 is SGHKS, CDR2 YYEKEE (reference sequence). The length of the CDR3 is 14 residues. Trimming cost V 0 bases and J 4 bases, with 11 bases left between them. DNA for the CDR3: TGTGCCAGCAGCTTGGCCCTTTTGACGTACGAGCAGTACTTC. Translation: CASSLALLTYEQYF.

V and J are TRBV5-6 and TRBJ2-6, with 7 bases identical to TRBD2. V trimming: 4 bases; J trimming: 0 bases; junction bases outside the gene matches: 7. CDR3 length equals 17 residues. Germline CDR1 SGHDT, CDR2 YYEEEE. The CDR3 sequence is CASSLRREGSGANVLTF. CDR3 sequence (DNA): TGTGCCAGCAGCCTGAGGAGGGAGGGCTCTGGGGCCAACGTCCTGACTTTC. Filled out from reference TRBV5-6 and TRBJ2-6, the complete variable domain reads DAGVTQSPTHLIKTRGQQVTLRCSPKSGHDTVSWYQQALGQGPQFIFQYYEEEERQRGNFPDRFSGHQFPNYSSELNVNALLLGDSALYLCASSLRREGSGANVLTFGAGSRLTVL.

The gene calls are TRBV9 and TRBJ2-1; D is unclear. The germline V and J ends were trimmed by 1 base and 1 base, with 18 bases remaining between them. CDR1 SGDLS and CDR2 YYNGEE come from the germline V gene. The CDR3 runs 18 residues. CDR3 loop: CASSVRPTALGSYNEQFF. Here the CDR3 DNA reads TGTGCCAGCAGCGTAAGGCCTACCGCCTTGGGGTCCTACAATGAGCAGTTCTTC.

This clone has just one count. The chain links TRBV4-1 to TRBJ2-1, with 13 bases identical to TRBD2. The CDR3 is 15 residues long. Germline V gene sequence: CDR1 MGHRA, CDR2 YSYEKL. The J segment lost 9 bases and the V segment lost 1 base, leaving 3 bases of the junction unmatched. The CDR3 coding sequence is TGCGCCAGCAGCCAAGTACTAGCGGGGGGGGTTGAGCAGTTCTTC. It yields the protein CASSQVLAGGVEQFF.

The chain employs TRBV6-4 and TRBJ1-2; TRBD1 matches at 8 bases. Germline lookup yields CDR1 MRHNA and CDR2 SNTAGT. The CDR3 is 13 amino acids. Trimming removed 6 bases from V and 2 bases from J; junction bases left unmatched: 2. Here the CDR3 reads CASRRDRNYGYTF. CDR3 bases: TGTGCCAGCAGGAGGGACAGGAACTATGGCTACACCTTC.